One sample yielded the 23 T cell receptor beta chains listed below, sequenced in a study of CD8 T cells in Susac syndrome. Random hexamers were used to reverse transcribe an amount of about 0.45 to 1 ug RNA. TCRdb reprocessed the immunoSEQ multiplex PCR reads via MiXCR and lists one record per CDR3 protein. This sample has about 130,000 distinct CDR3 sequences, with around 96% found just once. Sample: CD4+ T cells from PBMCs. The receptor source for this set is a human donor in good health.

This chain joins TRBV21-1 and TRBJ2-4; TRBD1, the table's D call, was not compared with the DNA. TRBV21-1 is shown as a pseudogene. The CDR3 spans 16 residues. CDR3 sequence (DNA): TGTGCCAGCAGCGATTACAGGGGGTCAGCCAAAAACATTCAGTACTTC. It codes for CASSDYRGSAKNIQYF.

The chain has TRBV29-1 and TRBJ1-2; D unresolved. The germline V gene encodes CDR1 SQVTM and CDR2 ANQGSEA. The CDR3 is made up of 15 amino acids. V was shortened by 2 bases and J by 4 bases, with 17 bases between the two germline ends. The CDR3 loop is CSVELSKTSSYGYTF. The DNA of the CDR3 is TGCAGCGTTGAATTGAGCAAAACATCTTCCTATGGCTACACCTTC.

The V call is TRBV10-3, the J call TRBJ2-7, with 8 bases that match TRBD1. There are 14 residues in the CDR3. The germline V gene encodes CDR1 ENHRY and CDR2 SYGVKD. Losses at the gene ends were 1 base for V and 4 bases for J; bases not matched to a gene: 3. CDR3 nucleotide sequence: TGTGCCATCAGTGAGTTGGACAGGGAATACGAGCAGTACTTC. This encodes CAISELDREYEQYF.

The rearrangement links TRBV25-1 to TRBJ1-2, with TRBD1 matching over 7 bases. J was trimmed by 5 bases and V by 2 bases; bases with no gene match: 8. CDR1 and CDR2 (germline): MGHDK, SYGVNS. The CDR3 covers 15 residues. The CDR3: CASSEPRQGRYGYTF. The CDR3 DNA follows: TGTGCCAGCAGTGAACCCCGACAGGGCAGATATGGCTACACCTTC.

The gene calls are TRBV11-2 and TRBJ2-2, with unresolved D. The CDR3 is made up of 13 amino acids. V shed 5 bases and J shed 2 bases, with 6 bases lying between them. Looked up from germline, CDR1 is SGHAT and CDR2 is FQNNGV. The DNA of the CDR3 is TGTGCCAGCAGCCCTGTCAACACCGGGGAGCTGTTTTTT. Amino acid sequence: CASSPVNTGELFF.

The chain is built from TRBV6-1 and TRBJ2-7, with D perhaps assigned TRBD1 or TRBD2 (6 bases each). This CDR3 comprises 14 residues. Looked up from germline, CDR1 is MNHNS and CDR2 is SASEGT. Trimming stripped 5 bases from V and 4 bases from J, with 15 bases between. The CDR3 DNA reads TGTGCCAGCAGTCCGATGGGGGGCCCGTACGAGCAGTACTTC. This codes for CASSPMGGPYEQYF.

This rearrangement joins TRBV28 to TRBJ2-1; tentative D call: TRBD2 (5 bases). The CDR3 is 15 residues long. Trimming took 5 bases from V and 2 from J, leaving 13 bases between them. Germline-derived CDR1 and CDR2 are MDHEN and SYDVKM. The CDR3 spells CASSPRSAAYNEQFF. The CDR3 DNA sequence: TGTGCCAGCAGTCCCCGTAGCGCGGCCTACAATGAGCAGTTCTTC.

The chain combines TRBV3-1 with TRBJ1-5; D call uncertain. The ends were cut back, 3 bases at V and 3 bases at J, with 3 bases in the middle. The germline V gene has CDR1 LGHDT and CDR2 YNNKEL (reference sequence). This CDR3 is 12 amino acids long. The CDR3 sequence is CASSQINQPQHF. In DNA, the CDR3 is TGTGCCAGCAGCCAGATCAATCAGCCCCAGCATTTT.

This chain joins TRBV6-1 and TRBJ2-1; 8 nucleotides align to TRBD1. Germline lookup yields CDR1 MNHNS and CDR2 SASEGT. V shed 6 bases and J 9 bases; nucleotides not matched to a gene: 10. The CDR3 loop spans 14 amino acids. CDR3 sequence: CASRDWGQAGEQFF. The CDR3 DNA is TGTGCCAGCAGAGATTGGGGACAGGCGGGTGAGCAGTTCTTC.

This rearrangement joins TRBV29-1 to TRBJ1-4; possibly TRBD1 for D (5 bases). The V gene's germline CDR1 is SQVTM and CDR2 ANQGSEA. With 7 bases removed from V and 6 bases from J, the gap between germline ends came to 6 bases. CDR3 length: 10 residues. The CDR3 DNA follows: TGCAGCGGAGGGGATGAAAAACTGTTTTTT. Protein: CSGGDEKLFF.

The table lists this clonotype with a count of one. DNA for the CDR3: TGCAGCGTTGAGAGAGGCACAGATACGCAGTATTTT. It specifies CSVERGTDTQYF. The rearrangement uses TRBV29-1 and TRBJ2-3; no reliable D call. CDR1 is SQVTM, CDR2 ANQGSEA, per germline. V was trimmed by 3 bases and J by 1 base, leaving 5 bases between them. The CDR3 runs 12 residues.

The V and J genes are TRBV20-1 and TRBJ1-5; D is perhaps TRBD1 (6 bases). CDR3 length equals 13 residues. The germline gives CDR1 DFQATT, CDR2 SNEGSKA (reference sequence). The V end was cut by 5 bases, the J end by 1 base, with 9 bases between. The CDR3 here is CSARTASNQPQHF. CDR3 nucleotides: TGCAGTGCTCGGACAGCCAGCAATCAGCCCCAGCATTTT.

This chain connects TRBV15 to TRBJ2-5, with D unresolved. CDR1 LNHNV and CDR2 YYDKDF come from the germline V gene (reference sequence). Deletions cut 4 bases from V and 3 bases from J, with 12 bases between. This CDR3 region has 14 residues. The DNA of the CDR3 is TGTGCCACCAGCATCGACTTGGGAAAAGAGACCCAGTACTTC. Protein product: CATSIDLGKETQYF. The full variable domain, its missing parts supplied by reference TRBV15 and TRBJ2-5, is DAMVIQNPRYQVTQFGKPVTLSCSQTLNHNVMYWYQQKSSQAPKLLFHYYDKDFNNEADTPDNFQSRRPNTSFCFLDIRSPGLGDTAMYLCATSIDLGKETQYFGPGTRLLVL.

CDR3 nucleotides: TGCAGCGTTATCCAGGCGGGGAGGTCGGCCAAAAACATTCAGTACTTC. It encodes CSVIQAGRSAKNIQYF. The J gene is TRBJ2-4, the V gene TRBV29-1; possibly TRBD2 for D (6 bases). CDR1 and CDR2 (germline): SQVTM, ANQGSEA. This CDR3 spans 16 amino acids. Trimming took off 5 bases at V and 1 base at J, with 18 bases between the two ends.

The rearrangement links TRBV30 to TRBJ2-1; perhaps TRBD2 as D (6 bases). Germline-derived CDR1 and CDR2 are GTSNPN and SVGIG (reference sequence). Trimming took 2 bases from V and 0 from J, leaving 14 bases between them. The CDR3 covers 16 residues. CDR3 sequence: CAWSRKEGNSYNEQFF. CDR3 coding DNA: TGTGCCTGGAGTAGAAAGGAGGGGAACTCCTACAATGAGCAGTTCTTC.

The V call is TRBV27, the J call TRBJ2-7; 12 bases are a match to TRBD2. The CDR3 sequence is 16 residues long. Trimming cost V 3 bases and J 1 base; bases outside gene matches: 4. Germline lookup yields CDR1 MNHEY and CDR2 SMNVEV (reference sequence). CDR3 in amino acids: CASSFSSGRGSYEQYF. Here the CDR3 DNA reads TGTGCCAGCAGTTTTTCTAGCGGGAGGGGATCCTACGAGCAGTACTTC.

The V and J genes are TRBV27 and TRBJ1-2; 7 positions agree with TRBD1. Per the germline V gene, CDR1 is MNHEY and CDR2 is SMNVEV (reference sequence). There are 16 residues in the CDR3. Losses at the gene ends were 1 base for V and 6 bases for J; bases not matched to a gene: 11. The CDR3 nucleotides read TGTGCCAGCAGTTTATGGGGACAGAAGGCGTTGGATGGCTACACCTTC. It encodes CASSLWGQKALDGYTF.

CDR3 DNA sequence: TGTGCCAGCATTCCATCAGAGATGAACACTGAAGCTTTCTTT. Amino acid sequence: CASIPSEMNTEAFF. The rearrangement uses TRBV2 and TRBJ1-1, with D uncertain. The ends were cut back, 7 bases at V and 0 bases at J, with 12 bases in the middle. Germline V gene sequence: CDR1 SNHLY, CDR2 FYNNEI. This CDR3 is 14 amino acids long.

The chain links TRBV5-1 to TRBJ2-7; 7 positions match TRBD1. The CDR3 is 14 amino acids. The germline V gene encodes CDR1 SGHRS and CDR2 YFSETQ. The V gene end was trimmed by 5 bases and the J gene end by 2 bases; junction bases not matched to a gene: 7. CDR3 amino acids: CASRGTESTYEQYF. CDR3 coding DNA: TGCGCCAGCAGGGGGACAGAGAGTACCTACGAGCAGTACTTC.

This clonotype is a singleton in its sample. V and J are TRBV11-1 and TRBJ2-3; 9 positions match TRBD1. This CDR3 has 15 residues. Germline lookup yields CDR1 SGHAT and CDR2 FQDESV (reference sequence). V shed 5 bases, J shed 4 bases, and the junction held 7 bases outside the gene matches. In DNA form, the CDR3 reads TGTGCCAGCAGCCAGGGACAGGGCTGGGCAGATACGCAGTATTTT. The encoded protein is CASSQGQGWADTQYF.

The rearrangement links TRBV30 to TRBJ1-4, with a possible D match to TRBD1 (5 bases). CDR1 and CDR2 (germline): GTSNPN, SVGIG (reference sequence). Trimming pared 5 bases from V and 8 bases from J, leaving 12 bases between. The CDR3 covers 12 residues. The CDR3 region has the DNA TGTGCCTGGGGGGACGGCTTAGAAAAACTGTTTTTT. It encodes CAWGDGLEKLFF. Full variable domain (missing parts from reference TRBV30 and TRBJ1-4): SQTIHQWPATLVQPVGSPLSLECTVEGTSNPNLYWYRQAAGRGLQLLFYSVGIGQISSEVPQNLSASRPQDRQFILSSKKLLLSDSGFYLCAWGDGLEKLFFGSGTQLSVL.

CDR3 sequence: CASSRTSIYYEQYF. The CDR3 nucleotides read TGTGCCAGCAGCCGGACTAGTATCTATTACGAGCAGTACTTC. The V and J genes are TRBV12-3 or TRBV12-4 and TRBJ2-7; 7 nucleotides align to TRBD2. The junction had 9 bases not matched to a gene; V was cut back by 6 bases and J by 4 bases. The CDR3 spans 14 residues.

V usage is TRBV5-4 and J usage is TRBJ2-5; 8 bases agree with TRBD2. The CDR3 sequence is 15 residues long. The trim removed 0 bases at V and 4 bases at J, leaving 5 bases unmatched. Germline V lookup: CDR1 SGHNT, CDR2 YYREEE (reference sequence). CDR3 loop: CASSLGSGSGETQYF. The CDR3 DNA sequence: TGTGCCAGCAGCTTGGGAAGCGGGAGCGGAGAGACCCAGTACTTC.